This T cell receptor (beta chain) was observed in a study of CD8 T cells in ankylosing spondylitis. Study-wide findings and caveats: Matched synovial fluid from ankylosing spondylitis patients was reported to be enriched for disease-linked clones. Ankylosing spondylitis blood seemed to carry a telltale TCR beta motif made of under ten highly homologous variants.

V trimming: 8 bases; J trimming: 5 bases; junction bases outside the gene matches: 5. In germline, CDR1 is MNHNS, CDR2 SASEGT. CDR3 length equals 14 residues. Comments on this clonotype: What it recognizes is unknown.

A quantitative 5'-RACE method, one with molecular barcodes, was used to make TCR beta libraries. TCRdb reprocessed the 5' RACE reads with MiXCR, giving one entry per CDR3 protein. This table has a few hundred thousand distinct CDR3 sequences, about 22% appearing once. This TCR came from a male donor with ankylosing spondylitis. The gene calls are TRBV6-1 and TRBJ2-1, with 11 bases that match TRBD2. Sample: blood, either unsorted or a sorted T cell fraction (not recorded which). CDR3: CASRGTSGNNEQFF. The CDR3, as DNA: TGTGCCAGCCGCGGGACTAGCGGAAACAATGAGCAGTTCTTC.